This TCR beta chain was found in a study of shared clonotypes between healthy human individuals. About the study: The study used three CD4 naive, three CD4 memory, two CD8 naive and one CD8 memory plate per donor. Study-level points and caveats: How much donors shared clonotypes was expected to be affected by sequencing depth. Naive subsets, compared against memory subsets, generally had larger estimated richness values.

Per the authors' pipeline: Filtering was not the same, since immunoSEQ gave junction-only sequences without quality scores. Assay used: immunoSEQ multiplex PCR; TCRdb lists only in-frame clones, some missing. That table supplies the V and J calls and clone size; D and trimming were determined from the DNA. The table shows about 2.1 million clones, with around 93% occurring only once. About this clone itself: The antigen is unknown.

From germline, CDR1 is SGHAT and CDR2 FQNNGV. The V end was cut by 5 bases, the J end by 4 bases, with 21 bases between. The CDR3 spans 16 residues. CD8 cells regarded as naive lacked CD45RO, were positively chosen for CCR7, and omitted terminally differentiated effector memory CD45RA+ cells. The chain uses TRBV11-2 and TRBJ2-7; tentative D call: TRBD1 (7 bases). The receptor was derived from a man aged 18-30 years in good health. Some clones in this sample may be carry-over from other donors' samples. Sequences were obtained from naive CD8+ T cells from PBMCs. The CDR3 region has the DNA TGTGCCAGCAGCAGGGGAGGCAGGGGGGCTCGTTACGAGCAGTACTTC. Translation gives CASSRGGRGARYEQYF.